These T cell receptor beta chains were read from a single sample in a study of tumor and adjacent non-tumor tissue in lung cancer. Using its own MiXCR run on the multiplex PCR reads, TCRdb lists one record per CDR3 protein. The sample shows about 75,000 distinct CDR3 sequences, over 70% of them seen only once. The sequenced sample was lung tumor tissue. Receptors originate from a woman aged 45-59 years with non-small cell lung cancer. CDR3s include the opening cysteine and the closing phenylalanine or tryptophan. Fields, in order: clone size, D gene, V gene, J gene, CDR3 DNA, CDR3 protein. The D gene is left open where the match is weak. The listing skips clone size in some rows; elsewhere it reads once, few, many or a size class.

clone size: medium-sized
D gene: TRBD1
V gene: TRBV29-1
J gene: TRBJ2-7
CDR3 DNA: TGCAGCGTGCTCAGGACAGGGGGCGGGTACGAGCAGTACTTC
CDR3 protein: CSVLRTGGGYEQYF

clone size: NA
D gene: NA
V gene: TRBV6-1
J gene: TRBJ2-2
CDR3 DNA: TGTGACAGCAGGGTGTCCGGGGAGCTGTTTTTT
CDR3 protein: CDSRVSGELFF

clone size: NA
D gene: NA
V gene: TRBV12-3/TRBV12-4
J gene: TRBJ2-1
CDR3 DNA: TGTGCCAGCAACTTGCGAGGAGGGCAGTTCTTC
CDR3 protein: CASNLRGGQFF

clone size: NA
D gene: TRBD2
V gene: TRBV11-3
J gene: TRBJ2-3
CDR3 DNA: TGTGTCAGCAGCTTAGGACTAGCGGGAGCAGGGGGTACAGAAACGCAGTATTTT
CDR3 protein: CVSSLGLAGAGGTETQYF

clone size: NA
D gene: TRBD2
V gene: TRBV6-1
J gene: TRBJ2-3
CDR3 DNA: TGTGCCAACAGTGAAGATACGGGAGGGGCAGATACGCAGTATTTC
CDR3 protein: CANSEDTGGADTQYF

clone size: NA
D gene: NA
V gene: TRBV6-5
J gene: TRBJ2-1
CDR3 DNA: TGTGCCAGCAGCACGGCCTCCTGCAATGAGCACTTCTTC
CDR3 protein: CASSTASCNEHFF

clone size: NA
D gene: NA
V gene: TRBV6-2/TRBV6-3
J gene: TRBJ1-1
CDR3 DNA: TGTACCAGCAGTATTGGTACTGAAGCTATCTTT
CDR3 protein: CTSSIGTEAIF

clone size: NA
D gene: NA
V gene: TRBV5-1
J gene: TRBJ1-2
CDR3 DNA: TGCGCCAGCAGCTTGGCGGTTGGGGGGGCCACGGATAGTGGCTACATCTTC
CDR3 protein: CASSLAVGGATDSGYIF

clone size: NA
D gene: NA
V gene: TRBV4-1
J gene: TRBJ1-2
CDR3 DNA: TGCGCTAGCAGCCGACCGAGAGCTAACTATGGCTACACCTTC
CDR3 protein: CASSRPRANYGYTF

clone size: once
D gene: NA
V gene: TRBV4-1
J gene: TRBJ2-3
CDR3 DNA: TGCGCCAGCAGCCCCTCCACGGCCCAACGGGGACCAGATACGCAGTATTTT
CDR3 protein: CASSPSTAQRGPDTQYF

clone size: NA
D gene: TRBD1
V gene: TRBV29-1
J gene: TRBJ2-2
CDR3 DNA: TGCAGCGTTGAGGGGGCAGGGGGCACCGGGGAGCTGCTTTTT
CDR3 protein: CSVEGAGGTGELLF

clone size: many
D gene: TRBD1
V gene: TRBV28
J gene: TRBJ2-7
CDR3 DNA: TGTGCCAGCAGCCGAAGACAGGGCCTTAGCTCCTACGAGCAGTACTTC
CDR3 protein: CASSRRQGLSSYEQYF

clone size: NA
D gene: TRBD1
V gene: TRBV5-8
J gene: TRBJ2-2
CDR3 DNA: TGTACCAGCAGCTTGGTTATCGGGACAGGAGTGAACACCAGGGAGCTGTTTTTT
CDR3 protein: CTSSLVIGTGVNTRELFF

clone size: many
D gene: TRBD2
V gene: TRBV6-1
J gene: TRBJ2-5
CDR3 DNA: TGTGCCAGCAGTGGACTAGCGGGAGACCAAGAGACCCAGTACTTC
CDR3 protein: CASSGLAGDQETQYF

clone size: NA
D gene: TRBD1
V gene: TRBV29-1
J gene: TRBJ2-2
CDR3 DNA: TGCAGTAGGGGACAGGGAGATACCGGGGAGCTGTTTTTT
CDR3 protein: CSRGQGDTGELFF

clone size: NA
D gene: NA
V gene: TRBV12-3/TRBV12-4
J gene: TRBJ1-2
CDR3 DNA: TGTGCCAGCAGTTCCAATGACGGTAGCTACACCTTC
CDR3 protein: CASSSNDGSYTF

clone size: NA
D gene: NA
V gene: TRBV30
J gene: TRBJ1-3
CDR3 DNA: TGTGCCTGGGGCTCCATCCCTGGAAACATCATATATTTT
CDR3 protein: CAWGSIPGNIIYF

clone size: NA
D gene: NA
V gene: TRBV4-1
J gene: TRBJ1-4
CDR3 DNA: TGCGCCAGCACGGGGGGCTACCCAACTAACGAAAAACTGTTTTTT
CDR3 protein: CASTGGYPTNEKLFF

clone size: few
D gene: TRBD1
V gene: TRBV2
J gene: TRBJ1-1
CDR3 DNA: TGTGCCAGCAGTTCCCAGACAGGGTCCACTGAAGCTTTCTTT
CDR3 protein: CASSSQTGSTEAFF

clone size: NA
D gene: NA
V gene: TRBV4-2
J gene: TRBJ1-5
CDR3 DNA: TGTGCCAGCATCCAAAACCTTACTAGCAATCAGCCCCAGCATTTT
CDR3 protein: CASIQNLTSNQPQHF

clone size: NA
D gene: NA
V gene: TRBV11-3
J gene: TRBJ2-1
CDR3 DNA: TGTGCCAGCAGCTTAGAGGATGGGGTAGCTACTGAGCAGTTCTTC
CDR3 protein: CASSLEDGVATEQFF

clone size: many
D gene: NA
V gene: TRBV5-1
J gene: TRBJ2-3
CDR3 DNA: TGCGCCAGCAGCTTGGTCGCGAGAGATACGCAGTATTTT
CDR3 protein: CASSLVARDTQYF

clone size: NA
D gene: TRBD2
V gene: TRBV6-5
J gene: TRBJ2-1
CDR3 DNA: TGTGCCAACAGTTCCCGGACTAGCCTTTCCTACAATGAGCGGTTCTTC
CDR3 protein: CANSSRTSLSYNERFF

clone size: NA
D gene: TRBD1
V gene: TRBV6-1
J gene: TRBJ1-5
CDR3 DNA: TGTGCCAACAGTGAAGGGGGCGGCAATCAGCCCAAGCATTTT
CDR3 protein: CANSEGGGNQPKHF

clone size: NA
D gene: NA
V gene: TRBV11-2
J gene: TRBJ2-7
CDR3 DNA: TGTGCGAGCAGCTTAGGGTCCGGAGGCGAGCAGTACTTC
CDR3 protein: CASSLGSGGEQYF

clone size: NA
D gene: NA
V gene: TRBV4-1
J gene: TRBJ1-3
CDR3 DNA: TGCGTCAGCCCTTCGGGCGGGGGGTCTTTATCTGGAAACACCATATATTTT
CDR3 protein: CVSPSGGGSLSGNTIYF

clone size: NA
D gene: TRBD1
V gene: TRBV11-2
J gene: TRBJ1-2
CDR3 DNA: TGTGCCAGCAGCTTAGGCCACTCCGGGACAGTATATGGCTACACCTTC
CDR3 protein: CASSLGHSGTVYGYTF

clone size: once
D gene: NA
V gene: TRBV7-9
J gene: TRBJ2-5
CDR3 DNA: TGTGCCAGCAACTTAGCCAGGGCAGGGTTGAGAGTGACCCAGTACTTC
CDR3 protein: CASNLARAGLRVTQYF

clone size: NA
D gene: NA
V gene: TRBV11-1
J gene: TRBJ1-6
CDR3 DNA: TGTGCCAGCAGCTTAGGCAGGGATAATTCACCCCTCCATTTT
CDR3 protein: CASSLGRDNSPLHF

clone size: NA
D gene: TRBD2
V gene: TRBV6-2/TRBV6-3
J gene: TRBJ2-1
CDR3 DNA: TGTAACAGCAGTTACGGACGGGAGGCGTCGTACAATGAGCAGTTCTTC
CDR3 protein: CNSSYGREASYNEQFF

clone size: NA
D gene: TRBD1
V gene: TRBV29-1
J gene: TRBJ2-7
CDR3 DNA: TGCAGCGGGACAGGGGGCTTGGGTAGCAACGAGCAGTACTTC
CDR3 protein: CSGTGGLGSNEQYF

clone size: NA
D gene: NA
V gene: TRBV5-6
J gene: TRBJ1-5
CDR3 DNA: TGTGCCAGCAACTTGGGTCAGGGTGACCAGTCCCAGCATTTT
CDR3 protein: CASNLGQGDQSQHF

clone size: medium-sized
D gene: NA
V gene: TRBV6-5
J gene: TRBJ1-1
CDR3 DNA: TGTGCCAGCAGGGGACAACCGTGGAACACTGAAGCTTTCTTT
CDR3 protein: CASRGQPWNTEAFF

clone size: NA
D gene: NA
V gene: TRBV11-2
J gene: TRBJ1-2
CDR3 DNA: TGTGCCAGCAGCTTAGAGGCAGCTTCGCCCAATGGCCACACCTTC
CDR3 protein: CASSLEAASPNGHTF

clone size: NA
D gene: NA
V gene: TRBV5-5
J gene: TRBJ1-5
CDR3 DNA: TGTGCCAGCAACGGCGGGGGTTATAGCAATCAGCCCCAGCATTTT
CDR3 protein: CASNGGGYSNQPQHF

clone size: NA
D gene: NA
V gene: TRBV28
J gene: TRBJ1-5
CDR3 DNA: TGTGCCAGCCGCCGTCCCGACTCGGGGGGGCACCAGCCCCAGCATTTT
CDR3 protein: CASRRPDSGGHQPQHF

clone size: NA
D gene: NA
V gene: TRBV6-5
J gene: TRBJ1-1
CDR3 DNA: TGTGCCAGCAGTAGCATTAGTTCTCGGGAAGCTTTCTTT
CDR3 protein: CASSSISSREAFF

clone size: NA
D gene: NA
V gene: TRBV6-5
J gene: TRBJ1-1
CDR3 DNA: TGTGCCAGATGTTTGTCAGGGAGGCATACTGAAGCTTTCTTT
CDR3 protein: CARCLSGRHTEAFF

clone size: once
D gene: TRBD1
V gene: TRBV11-1
J gene: TRBJ2-7
CDR3 DNA: TGTGCCAGGAGCCGGACAGGGGCGGCCTCATATGAGCAGTACTTC
CDR3 protein: CARSRTGAASYEQYF

clone size: NA
D gene: NA
V gene: TRBV29-1
J gene: TRBJ2-2
CDR3 DNA: TGCAGCGTTGGACAGAGGGCTGGGGAGCTGTTTTTT
CDR3 protein: CSVGQRAGELFF

clone size: NA
D gene: NA
V gene: TRBV6-2/TRBV6-3
J gene: TRBJ2-3
CDR3 DNA: TGTGCCAGCACCTTGGACAGTGAAACAGACACGCAGTATTTT
CDR3 protein: CASTLDSETDTQYF

clone size: NA
D gene: TRBD1
V gene: TRBV4-2
J gene: TRBJ1-4
CDR3 DNA: TGTGCCAACAGCCCGGGACAGGGTCCTGAAAAACTGTTTTTT
CDR3 protein: CANSPGQGPEKLFF

clone size: NA
D gene: TRBD1
V gene: TRBV10-3
J gene: TRBJ2-7
CDR3 DNA: TGTGCCGTCAGGGGGAATATCGGCGAGCAGTACTTT
CDR3 protein: CAVRGNIGEQYF

clone size: NA
D gene: NA
V gene: TRBV5-4
J gene: TRBJ2-2
CDR3 DNA: TGTGCCAGCAGCCAGGTGAACACCGGGGAGCTGTTTTTT
CDR3 protein: CASSQVNTGELFF

clone size: NA
D gene: NA
V gene: TRBV5-1
J gene: TRBJ1-2
CDR3 DNA: TGTGCCAGCAGCTTGGGGGGTTCCTTTGGCTACACCTTC
CDR3 protein: CASSLGGSFGYTF

clone size: NA
D gene: NA
V gene: TRBV6-5
J gene: TRBJ1-2
CDR3 DNA: TGTGCCAGCAGCGGGCCAGCGTGGGGCCATGACTACACCTTC
CDR3 protein: CASSGPAWGHDYTF

clone size: many
D gene: NA
V gene: TRBV5-1
J gene: TRBJ1-1
CDR3 DNA: TGCGCCAGCAGCTTGAATCTCAACACTGAAGCTTTCTTT
CDR3 protein: CASSLNLNTEAFF

clone size: NA
D gene: TRBD2
V gene: TRBV6-5
J gene: TRBJ2-7
CDR3 DNA: TGTGCCAGCAGTTACTCAGGGACTAGAGGGCCGGGGGGGCAGTACTTC
CDR3 protein: CASSYSGTRGPGGQYF

clone size: NA
D gene: TRBD1
V gene: TRBV12-3/TRBV12-4
J gene: TRBJ2-3
CDR3 DNA: TGTGCCAGCAGTTTAAACAGGGGAAGCCAGCCCCAGTATTTT
CDR3 protein: CASSLNRGSQPQYF

clone size: NA
D gene: NA
V gene: TRBV20-1
J gene: TRBJ2-3
CDR3 DNA: TGCAGTACTCCGGGATCCACAGATACGCAGTACTTT
CDR3 protein: CSTPGSTDTQYF

clone size: NA
D gene: NA
V gene: TRBV4-1
J gene: TRBJ1-5
CDR3 DNA: TGCACCAGCAGCCAAGAAGCTTTCCCCACGAGCTTGCTTTATATCAATCAGCCCCAGCATTTT
CDR3 protein: CTSSQEAFPTSLLYINQPQHF

clone size: many
D gene: TRBD2
V gene: TRBV5-5
J gene: TRBJ2-7
CDR3 DNA: TGTGCCAGCAGCTTGGAGAGCGGGGCTTCCTACGAGCAGTACTTC
CDR3 protein: CASSLESGASYEQYF

clone size: many
D gene: NA
V gene: TRBV7-9
J gene: TRBJ1-1
CDR3 DNA: TGTGCCAGCAGCTTTGCCCAGAACACTGAAGCTTTCTTT
CDR3 protein: CASSFAQNTEAFF

clone size: NA
D gene: NA
V gene: TRBV12-3/TRBV12-4
J gene: TRBJ1-4
CDR3 DNA: TGTACCAGCAGCCCCGACTGTCCCTTGGAAAAACTGTTTTTT
CDR3 protein: CTSSPDCPLEKLFF

clone size: NA
D gene: NA
V gene: TRBV4-1
J gene: TRBJ2-1
CDR3 DNA: TGTGCCAACAGCCAACCCACAAGCGGAGGGGCTGAGCAGTTCTTC
CDR3 protein: CANSQPTSGGAEQFF

clone size: many
D gene: TRBD1
V gene: TRBV12-3/TRBV12-4
J gene: TRBJ2-1
CDR3 DNA: TGTGCCAGCAGTCTACAGGGGAATGAGCAGTTCTTC
CDR3 protein: CASSLQGNEQFF